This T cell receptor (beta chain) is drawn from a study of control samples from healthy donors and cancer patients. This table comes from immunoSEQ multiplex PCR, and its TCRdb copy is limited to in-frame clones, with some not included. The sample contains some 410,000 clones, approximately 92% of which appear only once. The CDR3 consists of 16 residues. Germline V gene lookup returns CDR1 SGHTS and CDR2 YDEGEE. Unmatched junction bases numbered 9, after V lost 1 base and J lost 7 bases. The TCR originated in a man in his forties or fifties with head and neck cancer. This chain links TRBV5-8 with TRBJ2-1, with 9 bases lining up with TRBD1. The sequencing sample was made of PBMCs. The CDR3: CASSLRGQGQRNEQFF. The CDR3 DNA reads TGTGCCAGCAGCTTGAGGGGACAGGGCCAAAGAAATGAGCAGTTCTTC. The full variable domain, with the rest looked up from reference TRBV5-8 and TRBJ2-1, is EAGVTQSPTHLIKTRGQQATLRCSPISGHTSVYWYQQALGLGLQFLLWYDEGEERNRGNFPPRFSGRQFPNYSSELNVNALELEDSALYLCASSLRGQGQRNEQFFGPGTRLTVL.